The clone carrying this T cell receptor beta chain was seen a handful of times. In the authors' workflow: Estimates of nucleated cell counts were drawn from the amplification of reference gene primers. The protocol was immunoSEQ multiplex PCR, while the TCRdb copy is restricted to in-frame clones and leaves out a portion. V and J calls and clone size are given by that table; D and trimming were obtained from the DNA. The sample records approximately 35,000 clones, 78% being singletons. The source of the sample is a study of blood T cell repertoires in COVID-19. Study-level information: Samples taken during acute and convalescent COVID-19 were collected in the United States, Italy and Spain.

Germline V gene sequence: CDR1 SGHTA, CDR2 FQGTGA. Trimming took 6 bases from V and 3 from J; bases not matched to a gene: 13. The CDR3 extends over 17 amino acids. The sequence came from an elderly man with acute or convalescent COVID-19. What was sequenced was peripheral blood. The chain couples TRBV7-3 to TRBJ2-1; TRBD1 matches 8 bases. CDR3 nucleotides: TGTGCCAGCAGGAGAAGGACAGGGCAGGGAATCTACAATGAGCAGTTCTTC. It is translated as CASRRRTGQGIYNEQFF. The whole variable domain, remainder taken from reference TRBV7-3 and TRBJ2-1, is GAGVSQTPSNKVTEKGKYVELRCDPISGHTALYWYRQSLGQGPEFLIYFQGTGAADDSGLPNDRFFAVRPEGSVSTLKIQRTERGDSAVYLCASRRRTGQGIYNEQFFGPGTRLTVL.